This T cell receptor (beta chain) appears in the sequencing data of a study of long-term antiretroviral therapy in people with HIV. The CDR3 length is 13 residues. Trimming stripped 4 bases from V and 6 bases from J, with 13 bases between. Germline CDR1 reads MDHEN; CDR2 reads SYDVKM. Per donor, a minimum of one pre-ART and a minimum of two post-ART PBMC samples were available. Samples held about 1-11 million cryopreserved PBMC before DNA extraction. The authors ran the immunoSEQ assay, v3.0, at survey level. 40,000-50,000 T-cell genomes per sample were the sequencing target. Sequenced by immunoSEQ multiplex PCR; TCRdb stores in-frame clones only, minus some. The data show roughly 32,000 clones, around 85% seen once.

This sample comprised unsorted PBMCs, obtained roughly 3.3 years after starting antiretroviral therapy. The V call is TRBV28, the J call TRBJ2-7; TRBD1 is a possible D gene (6 bases). The source is a man younger than 30 with HIV. The CDR3, as DNA: TGTGCCAGCAGTTCGACAGGTTCCGCCGAGCAGTACTTC. Amino acid sequence: CASSSTGSAEQYF. Combining the CDR3 with reference TRBV28 and TRBJ2-7 gives the whole variable domain DVKVTQSSRYLVKRTGEKVFLECVQDMDHENMFWYRQDPGLGLRLIYFSYDVKMKEKGDIPEGYSVSREKKERFSLILESASTNQTSMYLCASSSTGSAEQYFGPGTRLTVT.